The entry below gives a single T cell receptor beta chain sequence along with its context. Its cognate antigen is unknown. This entry belongs to a study of T cell repertoires in cytomegalovirus infection. About the research overall: Public TCR beta signatures provided an indication of both CMV infection and a matching HLA type.

Broader study findings: Across the ex vivo response, the dominant clonotypes were HLA-C-restricted CMV-specific TCR beta clonotypes. Cumulative public TCR beta family frequency identified CMV carriers with the relevant HLA.

TCRdb itself ran the reads through MiXCR, one entry per CDR3 protein. This table holds about 830,000 distinct CDR3 sequences, 30% to 35% found once. Looked up from germline, CDR1 is MNHNS and CDR2 is SASEGT. The CDR3 spans 15 residues. Deletions cut 8 bases from V and 2 bases from J, with 17 bases between. The chain is built from TRBV6-1 and TRBJ2-3, with D perhaps assigned TRBD1 or TRBD2 (5 bases each). The specimen was cultured CD8+ T cells from PBMCs, collected from culture after CMV antigen stimulation. This clonotype originated in a human donor in good health (CMV status not recorded). Some clones in this sample may be carry-over from other donors' samples. CDR3 amino acids: CASGRRDGDTDTQYF. The CDR3 nucleotides read TGTGCCAGCGGCCGAAGGGACGGGGACACAGATACGCAGTATTTT.